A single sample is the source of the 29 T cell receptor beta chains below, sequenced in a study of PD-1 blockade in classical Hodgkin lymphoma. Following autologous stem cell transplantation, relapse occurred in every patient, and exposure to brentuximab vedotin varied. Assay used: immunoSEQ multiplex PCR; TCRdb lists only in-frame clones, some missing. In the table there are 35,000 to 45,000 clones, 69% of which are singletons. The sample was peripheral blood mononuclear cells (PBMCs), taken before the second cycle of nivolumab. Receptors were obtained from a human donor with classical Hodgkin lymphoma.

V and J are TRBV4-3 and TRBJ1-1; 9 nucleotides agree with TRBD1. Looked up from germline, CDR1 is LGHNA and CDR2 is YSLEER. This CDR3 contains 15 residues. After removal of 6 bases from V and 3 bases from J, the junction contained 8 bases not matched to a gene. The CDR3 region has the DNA TGCGCCAGCAGGCAGGACAGGGGTGTTGACACTGAAGCTTTCTTT. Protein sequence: CASRQDRGVDTEAFF.

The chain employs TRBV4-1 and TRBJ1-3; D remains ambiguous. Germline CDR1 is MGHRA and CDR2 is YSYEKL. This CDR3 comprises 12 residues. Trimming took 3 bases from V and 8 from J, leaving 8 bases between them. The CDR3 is CASSHALDTIYF. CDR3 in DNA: TGCGCCAGCAGCCACGCTTTGGACACCATATATTTT.

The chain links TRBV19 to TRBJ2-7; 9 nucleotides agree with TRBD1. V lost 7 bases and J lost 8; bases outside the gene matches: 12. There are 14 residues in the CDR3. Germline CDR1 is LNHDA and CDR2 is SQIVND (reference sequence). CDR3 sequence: CASTSGTGSPKQYF. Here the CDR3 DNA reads TGTGCCAGTACCTCCGGGACAGGGTCGCCGAAGCAGTACTTC.

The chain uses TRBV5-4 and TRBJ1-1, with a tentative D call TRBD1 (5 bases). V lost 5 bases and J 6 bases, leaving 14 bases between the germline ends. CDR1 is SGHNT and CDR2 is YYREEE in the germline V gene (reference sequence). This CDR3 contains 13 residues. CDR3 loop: CASSFKGIPEAFF. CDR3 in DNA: TGTGCCAGCAGTTTCAAGGGGATCCCTGAAGCTTTCTTT. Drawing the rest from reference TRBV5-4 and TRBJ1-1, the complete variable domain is ETGVTQSPTHLIKTRGQQVTLRCSSQSGHNTVSWYQQALGQGPQFIFQYYREEENGRGNFPPRFSGLQFPNYSSELNVNALELDDSALYLCASSFKGIPEAFFGQGTRLTVV.

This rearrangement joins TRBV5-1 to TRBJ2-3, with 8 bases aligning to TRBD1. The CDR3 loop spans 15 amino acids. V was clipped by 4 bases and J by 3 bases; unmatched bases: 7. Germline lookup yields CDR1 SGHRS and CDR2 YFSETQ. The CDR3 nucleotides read TGCGCCAGCAGCGATGGACAGGGTCGGACAGATACGCAGTATTTT. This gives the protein CASSDGQGRTDTQYF.

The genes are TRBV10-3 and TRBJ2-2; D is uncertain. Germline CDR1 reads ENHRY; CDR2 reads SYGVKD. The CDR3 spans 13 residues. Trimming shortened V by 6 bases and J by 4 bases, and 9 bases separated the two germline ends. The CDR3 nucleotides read TGTGCCATCAGGGCCGTACTCACCGGGGAGCTGTTTTTT. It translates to CAIRAVLTGELFF.

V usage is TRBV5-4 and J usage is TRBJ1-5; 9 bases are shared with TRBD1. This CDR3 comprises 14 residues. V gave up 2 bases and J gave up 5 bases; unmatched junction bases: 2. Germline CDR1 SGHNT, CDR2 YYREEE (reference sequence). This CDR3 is CASSFRDRDQPQHF. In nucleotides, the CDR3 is TGTGCCAGCAGCTTTAGGGACAGGGATCAGCCCCAGCATTTT.

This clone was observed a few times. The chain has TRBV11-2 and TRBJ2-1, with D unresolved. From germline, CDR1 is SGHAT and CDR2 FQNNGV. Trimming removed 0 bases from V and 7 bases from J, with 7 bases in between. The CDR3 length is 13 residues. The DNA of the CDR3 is TGTGCCAGCAGCTTAGAACGTACTAATGAGCAGTTCTTC. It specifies CASSLERTNEQFF. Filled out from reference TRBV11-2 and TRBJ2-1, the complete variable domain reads EAGVAQSPRYKIIEKRQSVAFWCNPISGHATLYWYQQILGQGPKLLIQFQNNGVVDDSQLPKDRFSAERLKGVDSTLKIQPAKLEDSAVYLCASSLERTNEQFFGPGTRLTVL.

The DNA of the CDR3 is TGTGCCAGCAGTTTGGACTCAGAGCAGTTCTTC. Its protein is CASSLDSEQFF. V and J are TRBV27 and TRBJ2-1, with D possibly being TRBD2 (5 bases). The CDR3 has 11 residues. With 3 bases removed from V and 10 bases from J, the gap between germline ends came to 7 bases. Germline CDR1 and CDR2: MNHEY and SMNVEV (reference sequence).

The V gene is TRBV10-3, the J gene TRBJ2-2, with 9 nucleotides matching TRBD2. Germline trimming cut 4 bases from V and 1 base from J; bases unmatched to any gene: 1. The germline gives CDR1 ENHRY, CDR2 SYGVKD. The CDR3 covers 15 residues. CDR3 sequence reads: CAISGLAVNTGELFF. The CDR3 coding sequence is TGTGCCATCAGTGGACTAGCGGTGAACACCGGGGAGCTGTTTTTT.

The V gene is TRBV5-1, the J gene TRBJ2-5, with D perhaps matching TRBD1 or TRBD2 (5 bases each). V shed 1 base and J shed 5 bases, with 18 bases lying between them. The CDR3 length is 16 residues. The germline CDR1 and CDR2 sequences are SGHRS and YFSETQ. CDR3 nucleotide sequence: TGCGCCAGCAGCTTGCCCGGACGGGACCCAACGGAGACCCAGTACTTC. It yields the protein CASSLPGRDPTETQYF.

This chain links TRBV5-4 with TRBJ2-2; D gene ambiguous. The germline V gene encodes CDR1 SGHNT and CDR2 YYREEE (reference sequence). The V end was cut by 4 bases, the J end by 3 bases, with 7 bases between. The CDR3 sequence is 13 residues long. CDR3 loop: CASSPTYTGELFF. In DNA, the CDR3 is TGTGCCAGCAGCCCGACTTACACCGGGGAGCTGTTTTTT.

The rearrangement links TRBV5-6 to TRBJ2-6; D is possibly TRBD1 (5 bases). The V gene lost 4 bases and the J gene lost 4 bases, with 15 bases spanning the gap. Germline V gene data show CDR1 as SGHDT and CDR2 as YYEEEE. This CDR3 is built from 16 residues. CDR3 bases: TGTGCCAGCAGCCAGAAAGGGGTGAGAGGGGCCAACGTCCTGACTTTC. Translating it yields CASSQKGVRGANVLTF.

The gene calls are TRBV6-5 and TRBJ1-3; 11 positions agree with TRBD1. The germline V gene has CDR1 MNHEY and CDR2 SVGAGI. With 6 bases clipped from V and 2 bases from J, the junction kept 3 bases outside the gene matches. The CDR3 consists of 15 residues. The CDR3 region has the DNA TGTGCCAGCAGCCCGGACAGGGGGCCTGGAAACACCATATATTTT. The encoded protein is CASSPDRGPGNTIYF.

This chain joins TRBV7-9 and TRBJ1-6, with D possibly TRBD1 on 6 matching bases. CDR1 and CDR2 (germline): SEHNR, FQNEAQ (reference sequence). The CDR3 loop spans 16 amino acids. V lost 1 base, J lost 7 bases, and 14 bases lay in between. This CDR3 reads CASSLGAGERNSPLHF. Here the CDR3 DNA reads TGTGCCAGCAGCTTAGGGGCAGGGGAACGCAATTCACCCCTCCACTTT.

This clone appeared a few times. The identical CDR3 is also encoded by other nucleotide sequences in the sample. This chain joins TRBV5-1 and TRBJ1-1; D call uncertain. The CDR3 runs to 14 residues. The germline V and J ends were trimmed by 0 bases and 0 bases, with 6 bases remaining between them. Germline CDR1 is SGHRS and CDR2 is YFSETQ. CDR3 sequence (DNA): TGCGCCAGCAGCTTGGGGTCGGTGAACACTGAAGCTTTCTTT. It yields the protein CASSLGSVNTEAFF.

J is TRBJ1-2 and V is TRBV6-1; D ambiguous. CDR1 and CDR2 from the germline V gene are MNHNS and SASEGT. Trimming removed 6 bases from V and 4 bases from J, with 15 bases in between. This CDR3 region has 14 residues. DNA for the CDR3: TGTGCCAGCAGGGAATTCTTAGGCGGCTATGGCTACACCTTC. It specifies CASREFLGGYGYTF.

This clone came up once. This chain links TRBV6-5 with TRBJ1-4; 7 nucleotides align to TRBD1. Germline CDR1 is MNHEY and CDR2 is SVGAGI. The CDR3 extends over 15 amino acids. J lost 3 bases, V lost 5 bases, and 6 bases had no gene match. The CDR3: CASSTQGLANEKLFF. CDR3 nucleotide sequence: TGTGCCAGCAGTACACAGGGGCTTGCTAATGAAAAACTGTTTTTT.

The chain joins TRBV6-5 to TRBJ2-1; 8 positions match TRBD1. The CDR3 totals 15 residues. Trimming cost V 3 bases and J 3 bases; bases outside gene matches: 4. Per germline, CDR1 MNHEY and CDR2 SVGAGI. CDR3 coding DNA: TGTGCCAGCAGTTATCGGACAGGGCTCTACAATGAGCAGTTCTTC. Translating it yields CASSYRTGLYNEQFF.

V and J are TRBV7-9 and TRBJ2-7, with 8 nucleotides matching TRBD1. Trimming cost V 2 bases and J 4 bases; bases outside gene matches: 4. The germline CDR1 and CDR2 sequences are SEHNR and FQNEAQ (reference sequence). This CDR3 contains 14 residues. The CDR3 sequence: CASSLQGAPYEQYF. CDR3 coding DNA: TGTGCCAGCAGCTTACAGGGGGCCCCTTACGAGCAGTACTTC.

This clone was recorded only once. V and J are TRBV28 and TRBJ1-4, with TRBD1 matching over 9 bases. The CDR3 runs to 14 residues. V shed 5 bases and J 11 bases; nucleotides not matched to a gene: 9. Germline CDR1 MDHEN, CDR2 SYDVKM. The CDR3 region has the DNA TGTGCCAGCAGTCCGCCGGGACAGGGCTATAAACTGTTTTTT. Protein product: CASSPPGQGYKLFF.

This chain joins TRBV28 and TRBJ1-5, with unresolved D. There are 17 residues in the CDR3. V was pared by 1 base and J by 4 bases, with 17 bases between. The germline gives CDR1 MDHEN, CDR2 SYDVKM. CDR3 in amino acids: CASSLSPSRMLNQPQHF. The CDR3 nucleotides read TGTGCCAGCAGTTTATCACCTAGCAGAATGCTTAATCAGCCCCAGCATTTT.

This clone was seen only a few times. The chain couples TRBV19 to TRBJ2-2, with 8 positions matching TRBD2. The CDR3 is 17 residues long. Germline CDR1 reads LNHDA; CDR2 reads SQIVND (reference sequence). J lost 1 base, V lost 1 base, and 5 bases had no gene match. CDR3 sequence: CASSIGLLAGNTGELFF. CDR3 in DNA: TGTGCCAGTAGTATAGGTCTCCTAGCGGGGAACACCGGGGAGCTGTTTTTT.

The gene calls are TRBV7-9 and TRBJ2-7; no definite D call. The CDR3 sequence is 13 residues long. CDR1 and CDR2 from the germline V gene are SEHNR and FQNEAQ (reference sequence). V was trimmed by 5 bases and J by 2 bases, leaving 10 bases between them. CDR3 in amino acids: CASSPLSAYEQYF. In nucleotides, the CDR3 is TGTGCCAGCAGCCCGCTGAGCGCCTACGAGCAGTACTTC.

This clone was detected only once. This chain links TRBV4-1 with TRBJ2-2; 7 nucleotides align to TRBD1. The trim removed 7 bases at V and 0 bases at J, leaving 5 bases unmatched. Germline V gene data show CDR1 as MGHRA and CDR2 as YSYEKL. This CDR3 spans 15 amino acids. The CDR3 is CASNPGTANTGELFF. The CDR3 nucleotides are TGCGCCAGCAACCCCGGGACAGCGAACACCGGGGAGCTGTTTTTT.

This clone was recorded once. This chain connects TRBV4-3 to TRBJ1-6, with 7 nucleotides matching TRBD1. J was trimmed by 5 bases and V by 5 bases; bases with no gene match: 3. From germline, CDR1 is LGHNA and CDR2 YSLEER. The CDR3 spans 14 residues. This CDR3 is CASSSGQHNSPLHF. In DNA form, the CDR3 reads TGCGCCAGCAGCTCGGGACAGCATAATTCACCCCTCCACTTT.

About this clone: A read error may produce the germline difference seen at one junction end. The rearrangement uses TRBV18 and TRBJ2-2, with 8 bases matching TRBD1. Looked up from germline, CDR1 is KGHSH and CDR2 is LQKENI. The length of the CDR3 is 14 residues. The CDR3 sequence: CATSGGAGTGELFF. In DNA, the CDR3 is TGTGCCACCTCAGGGGGCGCGGGCACCGGGGAGCTGTTTTTT.

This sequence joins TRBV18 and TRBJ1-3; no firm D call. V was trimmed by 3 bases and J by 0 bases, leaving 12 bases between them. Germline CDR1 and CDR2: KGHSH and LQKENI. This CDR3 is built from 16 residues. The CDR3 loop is CASSPPRTRSGNTIYF. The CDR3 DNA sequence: TGTGCCAGCTCACCCCCACGGACCCGCTCTGGAAACACCATATATTTT. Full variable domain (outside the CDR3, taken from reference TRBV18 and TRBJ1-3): NAGVMQNPRHLVRRRGQEARLRCSPMKGHSHVYWYRQLPEEGLKFMVYLQKENIIDESGMPKERFSAEFPKEGPSILRIQQVVRGDSAAYFCASSPPRTRSGNTIYFGEGSWLTVV.

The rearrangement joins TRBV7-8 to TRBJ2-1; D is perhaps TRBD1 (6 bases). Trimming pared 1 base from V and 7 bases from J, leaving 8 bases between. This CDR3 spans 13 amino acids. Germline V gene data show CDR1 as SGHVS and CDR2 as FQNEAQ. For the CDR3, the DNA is TGTGCCAGCAGCTTAGACAGGGATAATGAGCAGTTCTTC. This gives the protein CASSLDRDNEQFF.